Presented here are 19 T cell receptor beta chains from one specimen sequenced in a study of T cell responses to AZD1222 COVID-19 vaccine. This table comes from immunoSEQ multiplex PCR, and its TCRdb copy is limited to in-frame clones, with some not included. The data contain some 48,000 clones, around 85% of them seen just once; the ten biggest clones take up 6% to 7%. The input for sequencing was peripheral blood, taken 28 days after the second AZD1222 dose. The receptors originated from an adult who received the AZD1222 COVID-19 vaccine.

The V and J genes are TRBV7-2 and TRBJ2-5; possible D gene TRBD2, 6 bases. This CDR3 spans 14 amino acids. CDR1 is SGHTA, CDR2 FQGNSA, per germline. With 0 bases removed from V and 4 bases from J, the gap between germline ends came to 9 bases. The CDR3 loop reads CASSLAGGGETQYF. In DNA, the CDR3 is TGTGCCAGCAGCTTAGCGGGGGGTGGAGAGACCCAGTACTTC.

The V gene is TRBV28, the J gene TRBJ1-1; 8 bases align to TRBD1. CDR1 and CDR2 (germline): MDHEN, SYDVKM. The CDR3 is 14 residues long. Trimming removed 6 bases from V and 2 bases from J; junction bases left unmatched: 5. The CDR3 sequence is CASSRQGINTEAFF. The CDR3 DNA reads TGTGCCAGCAGCAGACAGGGGATAAACACTGAAGCTTTCTTT.

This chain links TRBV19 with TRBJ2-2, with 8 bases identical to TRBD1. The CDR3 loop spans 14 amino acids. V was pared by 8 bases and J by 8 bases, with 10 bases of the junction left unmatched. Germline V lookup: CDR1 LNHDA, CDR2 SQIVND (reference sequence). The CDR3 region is CASRGQGSSGELFF. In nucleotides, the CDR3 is TGTGCCAGTCGAGGACAGGGTTCATCGGGGGAGCTGTTTTTT.

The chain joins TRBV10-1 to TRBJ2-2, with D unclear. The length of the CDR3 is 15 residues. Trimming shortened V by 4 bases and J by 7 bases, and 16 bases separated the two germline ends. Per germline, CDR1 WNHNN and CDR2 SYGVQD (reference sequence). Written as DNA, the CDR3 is TGCGCCAGCAGTGCTGACGGATCCTGGGGCGGGGAGCTGTTTTTT. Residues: CASSADGSWGGELFF.

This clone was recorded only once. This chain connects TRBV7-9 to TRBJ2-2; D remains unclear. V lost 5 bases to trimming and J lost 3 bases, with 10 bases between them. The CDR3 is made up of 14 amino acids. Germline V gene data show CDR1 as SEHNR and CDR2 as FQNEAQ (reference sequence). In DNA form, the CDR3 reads TGTGCCAGCAGCCCCGACTCCGACACCGGGGAGCTGTTTTTT. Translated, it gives CASSPDSDTGELFF.

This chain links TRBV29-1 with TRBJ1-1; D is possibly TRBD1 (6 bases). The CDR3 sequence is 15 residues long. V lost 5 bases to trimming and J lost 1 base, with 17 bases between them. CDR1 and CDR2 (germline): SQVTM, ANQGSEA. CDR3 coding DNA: TGCAGCGTTCAGAAATACGGGACAACGAACACTGAAGCTTTCTTT. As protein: CSVQKYGTTNTEAFF.

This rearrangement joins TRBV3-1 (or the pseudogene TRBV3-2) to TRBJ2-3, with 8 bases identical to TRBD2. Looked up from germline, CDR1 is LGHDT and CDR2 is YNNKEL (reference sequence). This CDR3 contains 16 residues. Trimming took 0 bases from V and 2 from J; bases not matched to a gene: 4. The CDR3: CASSQDVAGNTDTQYF. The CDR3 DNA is TGTGCCAGCAGCCAAGATGTAGCGGGAAACACAGATACGCAGTATTTT.

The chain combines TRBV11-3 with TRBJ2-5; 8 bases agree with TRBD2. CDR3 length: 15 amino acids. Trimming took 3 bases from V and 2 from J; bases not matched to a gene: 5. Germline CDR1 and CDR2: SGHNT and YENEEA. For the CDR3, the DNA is TGTGCCAGCAGCTTTAGCGGGACACCACAAGAGACCCAGTACTTC. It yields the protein CASSFSGTPQETQYF.

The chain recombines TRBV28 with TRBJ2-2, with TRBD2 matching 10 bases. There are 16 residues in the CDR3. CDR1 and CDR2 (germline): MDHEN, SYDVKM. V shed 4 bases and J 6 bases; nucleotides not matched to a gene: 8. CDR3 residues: CASSSLAGAGSGELFF. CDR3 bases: TGTGCCAGCAGTTCGCTAGCGGGAGCGGGGTCCGGGGAGCTGTTTTTT. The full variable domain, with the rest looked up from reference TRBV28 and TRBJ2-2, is DVKVTQSSRYLVKRTGEKVFLECVQDMDHENMFWYRQDPGLGLRLIYFSYDVKMKEKGDIPEGYSVSREKKERFSLILESASTNQTSMYLCASSSLAGAGSGELFFGEGSRLTVL.

The CDR3 loop is CAIGRLRDVHEQYF. CDR3 nucleotide sequence: TGTGCCATCGGAAGGTTGCGGGACGTACACGAGCAGTACTTC. The chain joins TRBV28 to TRBJ2-7; TRBD2 might be the D (6 bases). The CDR3 loop spans 14 amino acids. Germline V gene sequence: CDR1 MDHEN, CDR2 SYDVKM. Trimming stripped 10 bases from V and 5 bases from J, with 21 bases between.

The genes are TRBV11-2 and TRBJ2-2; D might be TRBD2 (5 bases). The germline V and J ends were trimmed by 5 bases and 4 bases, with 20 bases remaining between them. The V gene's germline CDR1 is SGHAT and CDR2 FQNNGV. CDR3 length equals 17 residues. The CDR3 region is CASSNRAEGTLTGELFF. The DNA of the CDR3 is TGTGCCAGCAGCAATCGGGCAGAGGGAACTCTCACCGGGGAGCTGTTTTTT.

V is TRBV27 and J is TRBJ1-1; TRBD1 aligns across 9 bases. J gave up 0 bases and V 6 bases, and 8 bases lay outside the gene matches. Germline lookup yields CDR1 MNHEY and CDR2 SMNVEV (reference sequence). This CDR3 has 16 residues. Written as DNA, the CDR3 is TGTGCCAGCAGGGACAGGGGATTTAGGGTGAACACTGAAGCTTTCTTT. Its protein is CASRDRGFRVNTEAFF.

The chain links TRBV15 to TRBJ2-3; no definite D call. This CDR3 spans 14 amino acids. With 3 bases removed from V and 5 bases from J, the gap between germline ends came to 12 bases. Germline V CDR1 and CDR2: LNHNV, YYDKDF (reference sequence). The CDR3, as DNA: TGTGCCACCAGCAGCCTTACGGGCGGAGATACGCAGTATTTT. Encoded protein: CATSSLTGGDTQYF.

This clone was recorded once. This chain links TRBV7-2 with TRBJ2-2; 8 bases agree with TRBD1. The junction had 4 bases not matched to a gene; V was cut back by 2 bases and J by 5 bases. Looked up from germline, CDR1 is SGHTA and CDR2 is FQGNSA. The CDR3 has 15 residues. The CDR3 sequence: CASSLQGARTGELFF. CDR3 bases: TGTGCCAGCAGCTTACAGGGGGCGAGAACCGGGGAGCTGTTTTTT.

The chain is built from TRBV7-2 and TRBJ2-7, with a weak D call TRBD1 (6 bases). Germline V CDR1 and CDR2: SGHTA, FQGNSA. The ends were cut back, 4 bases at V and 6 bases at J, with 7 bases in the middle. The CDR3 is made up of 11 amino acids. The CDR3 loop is CASSYRVEQYF. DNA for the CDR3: TGTGCCAGCAGCTACAGGGTCGAGCAGTACTTC.

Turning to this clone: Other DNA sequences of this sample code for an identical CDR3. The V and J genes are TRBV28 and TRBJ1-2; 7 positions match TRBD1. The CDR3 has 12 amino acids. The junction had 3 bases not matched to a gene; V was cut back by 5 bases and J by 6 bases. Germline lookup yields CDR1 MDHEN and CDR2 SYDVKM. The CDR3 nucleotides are TGTGCCAGCAGTAGACAGGGTAATGGCTACACCTTC. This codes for CASSRQGNGYTF.

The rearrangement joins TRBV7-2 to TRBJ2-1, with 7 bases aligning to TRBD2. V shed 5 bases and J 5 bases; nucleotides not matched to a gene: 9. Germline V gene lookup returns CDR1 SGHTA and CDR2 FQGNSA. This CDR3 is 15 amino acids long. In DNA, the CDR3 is TGTGCCAGCAGCGAGGGACTAAATGTACACAATGAGCAGTTCTTC. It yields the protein CASSEGLNVHNEQFF.

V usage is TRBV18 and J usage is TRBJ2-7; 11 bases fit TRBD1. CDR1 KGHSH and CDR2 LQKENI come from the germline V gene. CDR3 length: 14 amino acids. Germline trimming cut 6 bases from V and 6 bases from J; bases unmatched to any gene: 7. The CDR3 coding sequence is TGTGCCAGCTCCCTTGGACAGGGGGCGGTCGAGCAGTACTTC. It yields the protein CASSLGQGAVEQYF.

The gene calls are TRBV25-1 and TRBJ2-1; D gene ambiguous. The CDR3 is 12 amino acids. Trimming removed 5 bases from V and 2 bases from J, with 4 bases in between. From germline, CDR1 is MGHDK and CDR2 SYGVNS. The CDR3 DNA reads TGTGCCAGCAGTCCCCCCTACAATGAGCAGTTCTTC. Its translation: CASSPPYNEQFF.